The 21 T cell receptor beta chains below all came from one sample that was sequenced in a study of T cells after yellow fever vaccination. TCRdb re-derived calls from the 5' RACE reads in MiXCR, one entry per CDR3 protein. Here the sample spans approximately 340,000 distinct CDR3 sequences, 8% to 10% being singletons. Sequences were derived from PBMCs, sampled on the day of the first yellow fever vaccination. Every receptor here comes from a man younger than 30 who received the YFV17D yellow fever vaccine.

In this sample, this clonotype turned up a few times. This chain uses TRBV5-1 with TRBJ2-3, with TRBD1 matching 10 bases. Germline CDR1 is SGHRS and CDR2 is YFSETQ. The CDR3 is 14 residues long. Trimming cost V 2 bases and J 4 bases; bases outside gene matches: 1. CDR3 region: CASSFGTGADTQYF. CDR3 nucleotide sequence: TGCGCCAGCAGCTTCGGGACAGGGGCAGATACGCAGTATTTT. Supplemented by reference TRBV5-1 and TRBJ2-3, the full variable domain reads KAGVTQTPRYLIKTRGQQVTLSCSPISGHRSVSWYQQTPGQGLQFLFEYFSETQRNKGNFPGRFSGRQFSNSRSEMNVSTLELGDSALYLCASSFGTGADTQYFGPGTRLTVL.

This clonotype was detected ten times or more. V usage is TRBV20-1 and J usage is TRBJ2-3; D is unresolved. Trimming left V 6 bases short and J 2 bases short, with 12 bases between. CDR3 length equals 13 residues. Germline CDR1 and CDR2: DFQATT and SNEGSKA (reference sequence). CDR3 sequence (DNA): TGCAGTGCAGTAGCAGCTAACACAGATACGCAGTATTTT. Encoded protein: CSAVAANTDTQYF.

This clonotype was counted many times. V gene TRBV10-3 combines with J gene TRBJ2-7; D remains ambiguous. Germline V CDR1 and CDR2: ENHRY, SYGVKD. The CDR3 consists of 13 residues. Trimming took 6 bases from V and 2 from J, leaving 11 bases between them. The CDR3 nucleotides read TGTGCCATCAGCCCACAGAGACCCTACGAGCAGTACTTC. This encodes CAISPQRPYEQYF.

The chain uses TRBV10-3 and TRBJ2-2, with D perhaps TRBD1 (6 bases). V was cut by 5 bases and J by 1 base, with 11 bases left in between. Germline CDR1 ENHRY, CDR2 SYGVKD. The CDR3 consists of 15 residues. The CDR3 spells CAISTRQVNTGELFF. The DNA of the CDR3 is TGTGCCATCAGTACCCGACAGGTGAACACCGGGGAGCTGTTTTTT.

In its sample, this clonotype was seen a few times. V is TRBV20-1 and J is TRBJ1-2, with 8 positions matching TRBD1. CDR1 is DFQATT, CDR2 SNEGSKA, per germline (reference sequence). CDR3 size: 13 residues. V shed 4 bases and J 7 bases; nucleotides not matched to a gene: 8. The CDR3 nucleotides read TGCAGTGCTACATCAGGGGGCTTAGGTGGCTACACCTTC. Encoded protein: CSATSGGLGGYTF.

This clonotype was counted a few times. The rearrangement joins TRBV28 to TRBJ2-5, with 11 bases identical to TRBD1. CDR3 size: 15 residues. The germline CDR1 and CDR2 sequences are MDHEN and SYDVKM. With 3 bases clipped from V and 7 bases from J, the junction kept 7 bases outside the gene matches. The CDR3 here is CASSLDRGPWGTQYF. DNA of the CDR3: TGTGCCAGCAGTTTGGACAGGGGGCCTTGGGGGACCCAGTACTTC.

This clonotype was seen many times. V is TRBV6-1 and J is TRBJ1-2, with D perhaps matching TRBD1 (5 bases). This CDR3 contains 13 residues. V dropped 2 bases and J dropped 8 bases, with 12 bases sitting between them. Looked up from germline, CDR1 is MNHNS and CDR2 is SASEGT. Written as DNA, the CDR3 is TGTGCCAGCAGTGAAATTTACGGGGCCGGCTACACCTTC. Translating gives CASSEIYGAGYTF.

This clonotype has at least ten counts. V is TRBV12-5 and J is TRBJ2-1, with TRBD2 matching 7 bases. Germline CDR1 and CDR2: LGHNT and FRNRAP. The CDR3 is 13 amino acids. V shed 6 bases and J 7 bases; nucleotides not matched to a gene: 6. DNA of the CDR3: TGTGCTAGTGGGCGGGGGTCTATGAATGAGCAGTTCTTC. Encoded protein: CASGRGSMNEQFF. The variable domain in full, completed from reference TRBV12-5 and TRBJ2-1, reads DARVTQTPRHKVTEMGQEVTMRCQPILGHNTVFWYRQTMMQGLELLAYFRNRAPLDDSGMPKDRFSAEMPDATLATLKIQPSEPRDSAVYFCASGRGSMNEQFFGPGTRLTVL.

This clonotype was counted at least ten times. This chain links TRBV4-3 with TRBJ1-3; no clear D gene. The V gene lost 0 bases and the J gene lost 2 bases, with 8 bases spanning the gap. The CDR3 spans 15 residues. CDR1 LGHNA and CDR2 YSLEER come from the germline V gene. CDR3 sequence reads: CASSQDIQPGNTIYF. CDR3 bases: TGCGCCAGCAGCCAAGATATACAACCTGGAAACACCATATATTTT.

The J gene is TRBJ2-4, the V gene TRBV19; TRBD1 agrees at 7 bases. Trimming took 7 bases from V and 7 from J; bases not matched to a gene: 10. Germline lookup yields CDR1 LNHDA and CDR2 SQIVND (reference sequence). This CDR3 contains 14 residues. This CDR3 reads CASKGAGGNNIQYF. CDR3 sequence (DNA): TGTGCCAGTAAAGGGGCAGGGGGAAATAACATTCAGTACTTC.

This chain joins TRBV6-5 and TRBJ2-5; 8 positions agree with TRBD2. This CDR3 has 16 residues. Germline V gene data show CDR1 as MNHEY and CDR2 as SVGAGI. V lost 0 bases and J lost 3; bases outside the gene matches: 6. The CDR3 is CASSYSGRGGKETQYF. In DNA form, the CDR3 reads TGTGCCAGCAGTTACTCAGGTCGGGGGGGGAAAGAGACCCAGTACTTC.

A few counts support this clonotype. The genes are TRBV7-2 and TRBJ1-2, with D possibly being TRBD1 (5 bases). The germline gives CDR1 SGHTA, CDR2 FQGNSA. This CDR3 region has 13 residues. Trimming left V 1 base short and J 3 bases short, with 6 bases between. CDR3 sequence: CASSLGGYYGYTF. Here the CDR3 DNA reads TGTGCCAGCAGCTTAGGGGGGTACTATGGCTACACCTTC.

The J gene is TRBJ2-2, the V gene TRBV6-1, with D tentatively TRBD1 (5 bases). Trimming took 1 base from V and 8 from J, leaving 8 bases between them. This CDR3 comprises 13 residues. CDR1 is MNHNS, CDR2 SASEGT, per germline. CDR3 sequence (DNA): TGTGCCAGCAGTGAAGTCTGGACAGGGGAGCTGTTTTTT. The encoded protein is CASSEVWTGELFF.

This clonotype has only a few counts. The chain is built from TRBV6-5 and TRBJ2-5, with D perhaps matching TRBD2 (5 bases). The germline CDR1 and CDR2 sequences are MNHEY and SVGAGI. V was trimmed by 0 bases and J by 5 bases, leaving 10 bases between them. The CDR3 is 14 residues long. The CDR3 DNA sequence: TGTGCCAGCAGTTACTCCCGGGATCATGAGACCCAGTACTTC. This translates into CASSYSRDHETQYF.

The chain couples TRBV25-1 to TRBJ1-2; 7 bases line up with TRBD1. CDR1 MGHDK and CDR2 SYGVNS come from the germline V gene. CDR3 length: 13 amino acids. Trimming took 5 bases from V and 2 from J; bases not matched to a gene: 2. CDR3 DNA sequence: TGTGCCAGCAGTACGGGACAGAACTATGGCTACACCTTC. This codes for CASSTGQNYGYTF.

The chain uses TRBV9 and TRBJ2-3; D remains unclear. This CDR3 region has 16 residues. Germline-derived CDR1 and CDR2 are SGDLS and YYNGEE. V was cut by 4 bases and J by 0 bases, with 15 bases left in between. CDR3 nucleotides: TGTGCCAGCAGCCCCCTCCTGAAGATAAGCACAGATACGCAGTATTTT. Its protein is CASSPLLKISTDTQYF.

CDR3 loop: CASSRTFAGELFF. In DNA, the CDR3 is TGTGCCAGCAGTCGGACATTCGCCGGGGAGCTGTTTTTT. The rearrangement links TRBV7-6 to TRBJ2-2, with D perhaps matching TRBD1 (5 bases). The CDR3 runs 13 residues. V lost 6 bases and J lost 6, with 11 bases in between. Per germline, CDR1 SGHVS and CDR2 FNYEAQ.

In its sample, this clonotype was seen many times. The CDR3 sequence is CASRRTSGRLNTGELFF. The CDR3 coding sequence is TGCGCCAGCAGACGAACTAGCGGGCGATTGAACACCGGGGAGCTGTTTTTT. The V call is TRBV5-1, the J call TRBJ2-2, with 9 positions matching TRBD2. The CDR3 loop spans 17 amino acids. Germline values: CDR1 SGHRS, CDR2 YFSETQ. Unmatched junction bases numbered 9, after V lost 5 bases and J lost 1 base.

This clonotype was observed a handful of times. The chain couples TRBV10-3 to TRBJ2-2, with D maybe TRBD1 (5 bases). V dropped 5 bases and J dropped 2 bases, with 9 bases sitting between them. This CDR3 region has 14 residues. The germline gives CDR1 ENHRY, CDR2 SYGVKD. The CDR3 here is CAISRGHNTGELFF. Here the CDR3 DNA reads TGTGCCATCAGTAGGGGCCATAACACCGGGGAGCTGTTTTTT.

This clonotype was seen only a few times. V gene TRBV4-3 combines with J gene TRBJ1-3; 7 nucleotides align to TRBD1. The V gene's germline CDR1 is LGHNA and CDR2 YSLEER. V gave up 1 base and J gave up 0 bases; unmatched junction bases: 6. The CDR3 extends over 17 amino acids. The CDR3 is CASSQVRGTDSGNTIYF. The DNA for the CDR3 is TGCGCCAGCAGCCAAGTACGGGGGACAGACTCTGGAAACACCATATATTTT.

The chain combines TRBV24-1 with TRBJ2-3; D is uncertain. V was clipped by 3 bases and J by 6 bases, with 9 bases between them. Germline CDR1 and CDR2: KGHDR and SFDVKD. The CDR3 is 13 residues long. The CDR3 region has the DNA TGTGCCACCAGTGATACCCGACCCGATACGCAGTATTTT. Its protein is CATSDTRPDTQYF.